The entry below describes one T cell receptor (beta chain). What it binds is unknown. The data stem from a study of PD-1 blockade in classical Hodgkin lymphoma. V gave up 4 bases and J gave up 0 bases, with 11 bases separating them. This CDR3 comprises 15 residues. Germline assignment: CDR1 LGHNA and CDR2 YSLEER. This table comes from immunoSEQ multiplex PCR, and its TCRdb copy is limited to in-frame clones, with some not included. The sample yields 18,000 or so clones, around 79% seen once. Indicated time point: cycle 4 day 1 (C4D1), after about 6 weeks of nivolumab. Patients all relapsed after autologous stem cell transplantation, and there was variation in brentuximab vedotin exposure. Using magnetic negative selection, the CD4+ T cells were separated out of thawed PBMCs. Study outcomes and limitations: Newly diagnosed patients had diversity similar to the baseline diversity of complete responders. Newly diagnosed patients reportedly had lower baseline TCR diversity than healthy donors. Exclusion covered patients beginning nivolumab under 1 year post-ASCT.

V usage is TRBV4-3 and J usage is TRBJ2-3; D is perhaps TRBD1 or TRBD2 (5 bases each). The starting material was CD4+ T cells from blood, obtained before the fourth cycle of nivolumab. This TCR was recovered from a human donor with classical Hodgkin lymphoma. The CDR3 nucleotides read TGCGCCAGCAGCCCTTTGGGGGAGAGCACAGATACGCAGTATTTT. This sequence encodes CASSPLGESTDTQYF.